Shown below are 17 T cell receptor beta chains from a single sample sequenced in a study of radiotherapy plus CTLA-4 blockade in lung cancer. Assay: immunoSEQ multiplex PCR; the TCRdb copy retains only in-frame clones and omits some. The data contain about 53,000 clones, just under 85% of them singletons. The sequences come from peripheral blood, collected from a patient treated with radiotherapy plus ipilimumab. All receptors come from a human donor with non-small cell lung cancer whose response to radiotherapy plus ipilimumab could not be evaluated.

The rearrangement links TRBV19 to TRBJ1-1, with TRBD1 identical over 7 bases. This CDR3 comprises 13 residues. Germline loops: CDR1 LNHDA, CDR2 SQIVND (reference sequence). Losses at the gene ends were 6 bases for V and 4 bases for J; bases not matched to a gene: 5. CDR3 bases: TGTGCCAGTAGACAAGGGGGCTCCACTGAAGCTTTCTTT. Translated: CASRQGGSTEAFF.

The chain links TRBV30 to TRBJ1-2; D is possibly TRBD1 (6 bases). V was clipped by 4 bases and J by 6 bases, with 15 bases between them. This CDR3 region has 13 residues. Germline-derived CDR1 and CDR2 are GTSNPN and SVGIG (reference sequence). CDR3 loop: CAWTHGAGDGYTF. The DNA of the CDR3 is TGTGCCTGGACCCACGGAGCAGGGGATGGCTACACCTTC.

V usage is TRBV9 and J usage is TRBJ2-7; 11 nucleotides agree with TRBD2. Looked up from germline, CDR1 is SGDLS and CDR2 is YYNGEE. The CDR3 totals 14 residues. Germline trimming cut 7 bases from V and 6 bases from J; bases unmatched to any gene: 9. CDR3 coding DNA: TGTGCCAGCTCGCTAGCGGGAGGCCTTAGCGAGCAGTACTTC. Its translation is CASSLAGGLSEQYF.

The V call is TRBV5-1, the J call TRBJ2-3; 7 nucleotides line up with TRBD1. This CDR3 is built from 17 residues. J gave up 4 bases and V 0 bases, and 11 bases lay outside the gene matches. Looked up from germline, CDR1 is SGHRS and CDR2 is YFSETQ. The DNA for the CDR3 is TGCGCCAGCAGCTTGGCCGGTAGGCAGGGGGAAGCAGATACGCAGTATTTT. Amino acids: CASSLAGRQGEADTQYF.

In DNA, the CDR3 is TGTGCTAGTGGTTTGACAGGGCCAGATACGCAGTATTTT. Translated, it gives CASGLTGPDTQYF. The chain couples TRBV12-5 to TRBJ2-3, with D possibly being TRBD1 (6 bases). This CDR3 has 13 amino acids. Trimming left V 2 bases short and J 4 bases short, with 7 bases between. Germline V gene sequence: CDR1 LGHNT, CDR2 FRNRAP. The full variable domain, its missing parts supplied by reference TRBV12-5 and TRBJ2-3, is DARVTQTPRHKVTEMGQEVTMRCQPILGHNTVFWYRQTMMQGLELLAYFRNRAPLDDSGMPKDRFSAEMPDATLATLKIQPSEPRDSAVYFCASGLTGPDTQYFGPGTRLTVL.

This clone has just a few counts. The chain couples TRBV5-1 to TRBJ2-6, with TRBD2 as a possible D gene (7 bases). This CDR3 contains 16 residues. V lost 4 bases to trimming and J lost 3 bases, with 14 bases between them. Germline V gene lookup returns CDR1 SGHRS and CDR2 YFSETQ. This CDR3 reads CASSPGGDFGANVLTF. The CDR3 DNA sequence: TGCGCCAGCAGCCCGGGGGGCGATTTTGGGGCCAACGTCCTGACTTTC.

The chain employs TRBV28 and TRBJ1-2; tentative D call: TRBD1 (6 bases). Trimming took 2 bases from V and 4 from J, leaving 14 bases between them. The CDR3 runs 15 residues. Germline CDR1 and CDR2: MDHEN and SYDVKM. CDR3 sequence (DNA): TGTGCCAGCAGTTTAGGGTCCGGACAGACCTATGGCTACACCTTC. It yields the protein CASSLGSGQTYGYTF.

The rearrangement joins TRBV5-6 to TRBJ2-7; 12 bases match TRBD2. Germline trimming cut 4 bases from V and 6 bases from J; bases unmatched to any gene: 8. CDR3 length: 15 amino acids. Germline CDR1 is SGHDT and CDR2 is YYEEEE. The CDR3, as DNA: TGTGCCAGCAGCCCGACTAGCGGGAGTTCCGCCGAGCAGTACTTC. Its translation is CASSPTSGSSAEQYF.

The V and J genes are TRBV29-1 and TRBJ2-7; 9 nucleotides line up with TRBD1. Trimming cost V 6 bases and J 0 bases; bases outside gene matches: 9. CDR3 length: 15 amino acids. Germline CDR1 and CDR2: SQVTM and ANQGSEA. This CDR3 reads CSVAPRTGASYEQYF. The CDR3 coding sequence is TGCAGCGTCGCCCCTAGGACAGGGGCCTCCTACGAGCAGTACTTC.

The CDR3 bases are TGTGCCAGCAGCCAAGAATCCCCAGGTTACTATGGCTACACCTTC. This encodes CASSQESPGYYGYTF. The V call is TRBV4-2, the J call TRBJ1-2, with unresolved D. Germline CDR1 is LGHNA and CDR2 is YNFKEQ. The CDR3 is 15 residues long. Trimming shortened V by 0 bases and J by 3 bases, and 11 bases separated the two germline ends.

The chain is built from TRBV7-3 and TRBJ2-1, with TRBD2 matching over 14 bases. The CDR3 sequence is 15 residues long. Trimming took 2 bases from V and 10 from J; bases not matched to a gene: 4. Looked up from germline, CDR1 is SGHTA and CDR2 is FQGTGA. DNA for the CDR3: TGTGCCAGCAGCTTAGGGACTAGCGGGAGTATAGAGCAGTTCTTC. Translating gives CASSLGTSGSIEQFF.

The V gene is TRBV7-2, the J gene TRBJ2-7; D is undetermined. V was pared by 1 base and J by 3 bases, with 13 bases between. The CDR3 contains 15 residues. Per the germline V gene, CDR1 is SGHTA and CDR2 is FQGNSA. The CDR3 spells CASSLGAGSYYEQYF. For the CDR3, the DNA is TGTGCCAGCAGCTTAGGCGCAGGTTCCTACTACGAGCAGTACTTC.

The chain employs TRBV9 and TRBJ2-1; 11 bases are a match to TRBD2. Looked up from germline, CDR1 is SGDLS and CDR2 is YYNGEE. This CDR3 contains 18 residues. V shed 3 bases and J 3 bases; nucleotides not matched to a gene: 11. CDR3 sequence: CASSGPPPLAGGYNEQFF. For the CDR3, the DNA is TGTGCCAGCAGCGGACCACCTCCCCTAGCGGGAGGCTACAATGAGCAGTTCTTC.

The gene calls are TRBV5-4 and TRBJ2-1, with 7 bases that match TRBD1. The CDR3 runs 16 residues. V shed 2 bases, J shed 1 base, and the junction held 6 bases outside the gene matches. Germline loops: CDR1 SGHNT, CDR2 YYREEE (reference sequence). The CDR3: CASSFLRTGSYNEQFF. The CDR3 region has the DNA TGTGCCAGCAGCTTCCTTAGGACAGGTTCCTACAATGAGCAGTTCTTC.

The chain employs TRBV28 and TRBJ1-5; D is uncertain. V was shortened by 7 bases and J by 7 bases, with 14 bases between the two germline ends. The CDR3 extends over 13 amino acids. Germline assignment: CDR1 MDHEN and CDR2 SYDVKM. CDR3 loop: CASTSQGGQPQHF. CDR3 sequence (DNA): TGTGCCAGCACCTCCCAAGGAGGGCAGCCCCAGCATTTT.

The J gene is TRBJ2-5, the V gene TRBV10-3, with D maybe TRBD1 (5 bases). V gave up 5 bases and J gave up 0 bases, with 7 bases separating them. Per germline, CDR1 ENHRY and CDR2 SYGVKD. This CDR3 is built from 13 residues. CDR3: CAISSGNQETQYF. CDR3 in DNA: TGTGCCATCAGTTCAGGGAACCAAGAGACCCAGTACTTC.

The gene calls are TRBV10-3 and TRBJ1-3, with a weak D call TRBD1 (6 bases). The CDR3 has 16 amino acids. Germline CDR1 is ENHRY and CDR2 is SYGVKD. Between the trimmed V and J ends, which lost 6 bases and 2 bases, there was a span of 17 bases. CDR3 bases: TGTGCCATCAGCCCCCGGGACATACGGGCTGGAAACACCATATATTTT. This encodes CAISPRDIRAGNTIYF.